Below are 21 T cell receptor beta chains sequenced from a single sample in a study of T cell repertoires in cytomegalovirus infection. MiXCR was run by TCRdb on the reads, yielding one entry per CDR3 protein. The table lists 750,000 to 950,000 distinct CDR3 sequences, 25% to 35% of them singletons. Antigens for these TCRs are unknown. The sequenced sample was cultured CD8+ T cells from PBMCs, obtained from culture after CMV antigen stimulation. The receptor set was obtained from a human donor in good health (CMV status not recorded). Some clones in this sample may be carry-over from other donors' samples.

This clonotype showed up just a few times. This chain connects TRBV6-4 to TRBJ2-3, with 9 bases matching TRBD2. CDR3 length: 16 residues. V lost 5 bases, J lost 0 bases, and 6 bases stayed unmatched. Germline lookup yields CDR1 MRHNA and CDR2 SNTAGT. This CDR3 is CASSWLAGPSTDTQYF. Here the CDR3 DNA reads TGTGCCAGCAGTTGGCTAGCGGGGCCTAGCACAGATACGCAGTATTTT.

This clonotype occurred many times. The genes are TRBV5-1 and TRBJ1-5; 11 positions agree with TRBD1. With V trimmed by 2 bases and J by 7 bases, 5 bases remained unmatched. CDR1 is SGHRS, CDR2 YFSETQ, per germline. The CDR3 sequence is 15 residues long. In nucleotides, the CDR3 is TGCGCCAGCAGCTTTGGGGACAGGGGGGAACAGCCCCAGCATTTT. It encodes CASSFGDRGEQPQHF.

The chain combines TRBV4-1 with TRBJ1-2; TRBD1 agrees at 7 bases. The germline CDR1 and CDR2 sequences are MGHRA and YSYEKL. The CDR3 runs to 15 residues. V was pared by 3 bases and J by 6 bases, with 10 bases of the junction left unmatched. This CDR3 reads CASSHAQQGWNGYTF. CDR3 DNA sequence: TGCGCCAGCAGCCATGCCCAACAGGGGTGGAATGGCTACACCTTC.

This clonotype appeared many times. The J gene is TRBJ2-4, the V gene TRBV6-5; TRBD1 aligns across 7 bases. Germline assignment: CDR1 MNHEY and CDR2 SVGAGI. The CDR3 runs to 16 residues. Germline trimming cut 5 bases from V and 1 base from J; bases unmatched to any gene: 8. The CDR3 spells CASSLDREYAKNIQYF. CDR3 bases: TGTGCCAGCAGTCTTGACAGGGAGTACGCCAAAAACATTCAGTACTTC.

The CDR3 reads CASAAGYGYTF. The CDR3 DNA sequence: TGTGCCAGTGCGGCGGGCTATGGCTACACCTTC. J is TRBJ1-2 and V is TRBV19; D is undetermined. Trimming left V 8 bases short and J 4 bases short, with 8 bases between. This CDR3 comprises 11 residues. Germline V gene sequence: CDR1 LNHDA, CDR2 SQIVND (reference sequence).

The chain joins TRBV29-1 to TRBJ2-3, with 9 bases identical to TRBD2. V lost 6 bases and J lost 4; bases outside the gene matches: 8. Per the germline V gene, CDR1 is SQVTM and CDR2 is ANQGSEA. The CDR3 is 14 amino acids. CDR3 region: CSVSGLAGADTQYF. Here the CDR3 DNA reads TGCAGCGTCTCGGGACTAGCAGGTGCAGATACGCAGTATTTT.

This clonotype was seen a handful of times. The chain recombines TRBV7-9 with TRBJ2-2; no reliable D call. From germline, CDR1 is SEHNR and CDR2 FQNEAQ (reference sequence). This CDR3 comprises 14 residues. Deletions cut 1 base from V and 7 bases from J, with 10 bases between. CDR3 bases: TGTGCCAGCAGCTTAGTAGGGTCCCTCGGGGAGCTGTTTTTT. Encoded protein: CASSLVGSLGELFF.

The chain employs TRBV28 and TRBJ1-5, with a weak D call TRBD1 (6 bases). V gave up 5 bases and J gave up 7 bases, with 18 bases separating them. Per the germline V gene, CDR1 is MDHEN and CDR2 is SYDVKM. The CDR3 extends over 15 amino acids. CDR3 nucleotides: TGTGCCAGCAGTCTCCGAGGGGGGAAGGGACAGCCCCAGCATTTT. Translating gives CASSLRGGKGQPQHF.

This chain connects TRBV6-5 to TRBJ1-2; perhaps TRBD1 as D (5 bases). V shed 4 bases and J shed 7 bases, with 10 bases lying between them. The CDR3 spans 12 residues. Germline CDR1 is MNHEY and CDR2 is SVGAGI. DNA of the CDR3: TGTGCCAGCAGTTCCCCAGGGCTTGGCTACACCTTC. It codes for CASSSPGLGYTF.

The chain joins TRBV19 to TRBJ1-5; D is uncertain. The germline CDR1 and CDR2 sequences are LNHDA and SQIVND (reference sequence). The V end lost 1 base, the J end lost 4 bases, and 8 bases lay between the germline ends. The CDR3 runs to 14 residues. CDR3 coding DNA: TGTGCCAGTAGTATAGGACTGCTTAATCAGCCCCAGCATTTT. Translated, it gives CASSIGLLNQPQHF.

This chain connects TRBV12-3 or TRBV12-4 to TRBJ2-1; D is perhaps TRBD2 (5 bases). This CDR3 has 13 amino acids. With 8 bases removed from V and 7 bases from J, the gap between germline ends came to 15 bases. CDR3 bases: TGTGCCAGCGGGCTAGCCCCCGGGAATGAGCAGTTCTTC. Amino acid sequence: CASGLAPGNEQFF.

This clonotype was found a few times. The V call is TRBV27, the J call TRBJ2-7; D uncertain. CDR1 and CDR2 (germline): MNHEY, SMNVEV (reference sequence). V gave up 4 bases and J gave up 7 bases, with 17 bases separating them. The CDR3 is made up of 14 amino acids. The CDR3 DNA reads as TGTGCCAGCAGTTCCCGAAACGGCCTCCGGGAGCAGTACTTC. It codes for CASSSRNGLREQYF.

This clonotype was counted at least ten times. The chain joins TRBV20-1 to TRBJ1-2; TRBD1 might be the D (5 bases). The CDR3 spans 12 residues. The germline V gene encodes CDR1 DFQATT and CDR2 SNEGSKA (reference sequence). Trimming took off 6 bases at V and 7 bases at J, with 15 bases between the two ends. CDR3 amino acids: CSAPRDQAGYTF. CDR3 coding DNA: TGCAGTGCCCCCCGGGACCAGGCTGGCTACACCTTC.

In its sample, this clonotype was seen many times. V is TRBV7-9 and J is TRBJ2-3; 10 positions match TRBD2. The germline V gene has CDR1 SEHNR and CDR2 FQNEAQ (reference sequence). V trimming: 5 bases; J trimming: 4 bases; junction bases outside the gene matches: 12. The CDR3 extends over 17 amino acids. The CDR3 DNA sequence: TGTGCCAGCAGCCCCGAGCGGGGGGGCTCCTACGCAGATACGCAGTATTTT. Its translation is CASSPERGGSYADTQYF.

This clonotype occurred a few times. The chain joins TRBV7-9 to TRBJ1-5; D is undetermined. V was trimmed by 3 bases and J by 5 bases, leaving 14 bases between them. This CDR3 region has 15 residues. The germline V gene encodes CDR1 SEHNR and CDR2 FQNEAQ (reference sequence). CDR3 in DNA: TGTGCCAGCAGCTTTGAGAGCGGGAGTTATCAGCCCCAGCATTTT. It translates to CASSFESGSYQPQHF. The full variable domain, with the rest looked up from reference TRBV7-9 and TRBJ1-5, is DTGVSQNPRHKITKRGQNVTFRCDPISEHNRLYWYRQTLGQGPEFLTYFQNEAQLEKSRLLSDRFSAERPKGSFSTLEIQRTEQGDSAMYLCASSFESGSYQPQHFGDGTRLSIL.

This rearrangement joins TRBV6-5 to TRBJ1-2; D not resolved. The germline CDR1 and CDR2 sequences are MNHEY and SVGAGI. The CDR3 contains 14 residues. The V end lost 0 bases, the J end lost 3 bases, and 8 bases lay between the germline ends. CDR3 DNA: TGTGCCAGCAGTTACTCTCCGCGCTACTATGGCTACACCTTC. Protein sequence: CASSYSPRYYGYTF.

This clonotype was found a few times. The chain joins TRBV6-1 to TRBJ2-5; the D is unclear. The length of the CDR3 is 15 residues. Germline V lookup: CDR1 MNHNS, CDR2 SASEGT. The ends were cut back, 5 bases at V and 4 bases at J, with 17 bases in the middle. DNA of the CDR3: TGTGCCAGCAGTCCTCGGGTGGCGGAAGCAGAGACCCAGTACTTC. Amino acid sequence: CASSPRVAEAETQYF.

The chain carries TRBV5-4 and TRBJ2-1; D not certain. V dropped 0 bases and J dropped 0 bases, with 7 bases sitting between them. The CDR3 loop spans 15 amino acids. Germline V gene sequence: CDR1 SGHNT, CDR2 YYREEE (reference sequence). The CDR3 loop reads CASSLDVFSYNEQFF. Here the CDR3 DNA reads TGTGCCAGCAGCTTGGATGTCTTCTCCTACAATGAGCAGTTCTTC.

This clonotype was picked up a small number of times. The J gene is TRBJ2-3, the V gene TRBV28; D is perhaps TRBD1 (5 bases). The ends were cut back, 6 bases at V and 3 bases at J, with 22 bases in the middle. Germline V CDR1 and CDR2: MDHEN, SYDVKM. The CDR3 consists of 17 residues. CDR3 sequence reads: CASSIAWGQTMTDTQYF. CDR3 in DNA: TGTGCCAGCAGCATCGCCTGGGGCCAGACGATGACAGATACGCAGTATTTT.

The genes are TRBV6-2 or TRBV6-3 and TRBJ2-1; D may be TRBD2 (5 bases). The V gene's germline CDR1 is MNHEY and CDR2 SVGEGT. This CDR3 contains 15 residues. Trimming took off 7 bases at V and 6 bases at J, with 19 bases between the two ends. CDR3 residues: CASTYIGFGGNEQFF. For the CDR3, the DNA is TGTGCCAGCACCTATATCGGGTTTGGAGGCAATGAGCAGTTCTTC.

This clonotype has more than one count but fewer than ten. This chain connects TRBV4-1 to TRBJ1-5; 10 nucleotides agree with TRBD1. The CDR3 covers 17 residues. Germline V gene data show CDR1 as MGHRA and CDR2 as YSYEKL. V was clipped by 0 bases and J by 1 base; unmatched bases: 3. CDR3 coding DNA: TGCGCCAGCAGCCAAGAGGGGACAGGGGTCAGCAATCAGCCCCAGCATTTT. Encoded protein: CASSQEGTGVSNQPQHF.